Each of the 12 T cell receptor beta chains below was sequenced from the same sample in a study of T cell repertoires in cytomegalovirus infection. One entry per CDR3 protein results from TCRdb running MiXCR on the reads. This table holds some 250,000 distinct CDR3 sequences, approximately 9.1% found once. The source material was PBMCs. The receptors here all came from a human donor in good health (CMV status not recorded). Some clones in this sample may be carry-over from other donors' samples.

This clonotype was seen at least ten times. The rearrangement joins TRBV5-1 to TRBJ1-1; D remains ambiguous. Germline V gene lookup returns CDR1 SGHRS and CDR2 YFSETQ. The length of the CDR3 is 15 residues. Trimming stripped 3 bases from V and 0 bases from J, with 12 bases between. This CDR3 is CASSSTGLMNTEAFF. CDR3 bases: TGCGCCAGCAGCTCGACCGGACTGATGAACACTGAAGCTTTCTTT.

This clonotype was found many times. The chain employs TRBV7-2 and TRBJ1-1; 11 bases agree with TRBD1. This CDR3 contains 15 residues. Trimming cost V 6 bases and J 4 bases; bases outside gene matches: 7. Germline CDR1 reads SGHTA; CDR2 reads FQGNSA. The CDR3 protein is CASSRDRGTGTEAFF. CDR3 coding DNA: TGTGCCAGCAGTCGGGACAGGGGGACTGGCACTGAAGCTTTCTTT.

This clonotype was detected only a few times. V usage is TRBV6-2 or TRBV6-3 and J usage is TRBJ1-6; possible D gene TRBD1, 6 bases. The ends were cut back, 6 bases at V and 4 bases at J, with 19 bases in the middle. CDR3 length equals 17 residues. The germline gives CDR1 MNHEY, CDR2 SVGEGT. CDR3 region: CASRRSSGAWYNSPLHF. The CDR3 nucleotides read TGTGCCAGCAGAAGAAGTTCAGGGGCTTGGTATAATTCACCCCTCCACTTT.

This clonotype was recorded many times. This chain joins TRBV5-1 and TRBJ2-5; 12 bases fit TRBD2. V was pared by 0 bases and J by 5 bases, with 11 bases of the junction left unmatched. CDR3 size: 18 residues. From germline, CDR1 is SGHRS and CDR2 YFSETQ. For the CDR3, the DNA is TGCGCCAGCAGCTTGGGCCCCCTACTAGCGGGGGGCGCGGAGACCCAGTACTTC. Translating it yields CASSLGPLLAGGAETQYF.

V and J are TRBV7-6 and TRBJ1-6, with 10 bases identical to TRBD1. V shed 4 bases and J 7 bases; nucleotides not matched to a gene: 4. Per germline, CDR1 SGHVS and CDR2 FNYEAQ. The CDR3 covers 15 residues. The CDR3 DNA reads TGTGCCAGCAGCTCCGGACAGGGGGACAATTCACCCCTCCACTTT. Translation: CASSSGQGDNSPLHF.

In its sample, this clonotype was seen many times. The CDR3 loop reads CASSTDSDQPQHF. The CDR3, as DNA: TGTGCCAGCAGCACGGACAGTGATCAGCCCCAGCATTTT. V usage is TRBV7-2 and J usage is TRBJ1-5, with D maybe TRBD1 (6 bases). The CDR3 runs 13 residues. Germline values: CDR1 SGHTA, CDR2 FQGNSA. Trimming cost V 5 bases and J 5 bases, with 10 bases left between them.

At least ten counts were recorded for this clonotype. This sequence joins TRBV7-2 and TRBJ1-3, with TRBD1 identical over 9 bases. Germline CDR1 and CDR2: SGHTA and FQGNSA. This CDR3 comprises 15 residues. V gave up 1 base and J gave up 2 bases; unmatched junction bases: 0. The chain's CDR3 is CASSLGQGAGNTIYF. The CDR3 DNA follows: TGTGCCAGCAGCTTAGGACAGGGGGCTGGAAACACCATATATTTT.

This clonotype was detected ten times or more. The CDR3 nucleotides read TGTGCCAGCAGTTTAGGGCAGGCCCCCCAGCCCCAGCATTTT. Encoded protein: CASSLGQAPQPQHF. The V and J genes are TRBV12-3 or TRBV12-4 and TRBJ1-5; D uncertain. V was cut by 1 base and J by 7 bases, with 11 bases left in between. The CDR3 totals 14 residues.

This clonotype has at least ten counts. The rearrangement joins TRBV28 to TRBJ2-3; 11 nucleotides line up with TRBD1. Unmatched junction bases numbered 8, after V lost 4 bases and J lost 5 bases. Germline loops: CDR1 MDHEN, CDR2 SYDVKM. The CDR3 covers 16 residues. DNA for the CDR3: TGTGCCAGCAGTTCCCGGGGGACAGGGGGTTTAGATACGCAGTATTTT. This encodes CASSSRGTGGLDTQYF. Full variable domain (missing parts from reference TRBV28 and TRBJ2-3): DVKVTQSSRYLVKRTGEKVFLECVQDMDHENMFWYRQDPGLGLRLIYFSYDVKMKEKGDIPEGYSVSREKKERFSLILESASTNQTSMYLCASSSRGTGGLDTQYFGPGTRLTVL.

This clonotype was recorded many times. J is TRBJ2-7 and V is TRBV6-5, with D possibly matching TRBD2 (6 bases). This CDR3 contains 15 residues. Germline lookup yields CDR1 MNHEY and CDR2 SVGAGI. V dropped 5 bases and J dropped 1 base, with 15 bases sitting between them. This CDR3 is CASSPRLVISYEQYF. The CDR3 DNA reads TGTGCCAGCAGTCCTCGACTAGTAATTTCCTACGAGCAGTACTTC.

This clonotype turned up a few times. This rearrangement joins TRBV7-9 to TRBJ2-3, with D possibly being TRBD1 or TRBD2 (5 bases each). CDR3 length: 15 residues. V was clipped by 8 bases and J by 3 bases, with 18 bases between them. CDR1 SEHNR and CDR2 FQNEAQ come from the germline V gene (reference sequence). The CDR3 reads CASRPPGALTDTQYF. CDR3 DNA: TGTGCCAGCCGACCCCCCGGGGCGTTGACAGATACGCAGTATTTT.

This chain joins TRBV7-9 and TRBJ1-6; D call uncertain. The length of the CDR3 is 15 residues. V was cut by 5 bases and J by 7 bases, with 15 bases left in between. Looked up from germline, CDR1 is SEHNR and CDR2 is FQNEAQ (reference sequence). CDR3 loop: CASSSGEVGNSPLHF. The DNA of the CDR3 is TGTGCCAGCAGCAGCGGAGAAGTCGGGAATTCACCCCTCCACTTT.